The source of this T cell receptor beta chain is a study of T cell responses to AZD1222 COVID-19 vaccine. Trimming left V 3 bases short and J 5 bases short, with 13 bases between. CDR3 size: 14 residues. From germline, CDR1 is LGHNA and CDR2 YNFKEQ. TCRdb keeps only in-frame clones here, not all; method: immunoSEQ multiplex PCR. Counted here are 90,000 to 150,000 clones, roughly nine tenths occurring once; the ten biggest clones make up over 3.5%. The V gene is TRBV4-2, the J gene TRBJ1-2, with D possibly being TRBD1 (6 bases). This TCR was recovered from an adult in good health. The sample consisted of peripheral blood, taken on day 0 of AZD1222 vaccination. CDR3 nucleotides: TGTGCCAGCAGCCAGGGACACCAAGAATATGGCTACACCTTC. It translates to CASSQGHQEYGYTF.